One and the same sample provided the 6 T cell receptor beta chains below, sequenced in a study of cytomegalovirus exposure and HLA in healthy donors. 60 Vbeta and 13 Jbeta primers were used in PCR. Sequencing used immunoSEQ multiplex PCR; TCRdb keeps in-frame clones, though not all of them. The profile shows some 110,000 clones, around 15% of them singletons. Sequencing input: PBMCs. The source of these receptors is a female donor in good health and CMV-seronegative.

This clone was seen only a few times. The genes are TRBV5-1 and TRBJ1-1, with 7 bases fitting TRBD1. Germline-derived CDR1 and CDR2 are SGHRS and YFSETQ. This CDR3 contains 13 residues. The V and J ends lost 5 bases and 5 bases, in that order; junction bases with no gene match: 6. In nucleotides, the CDR3 is TGCGCCAGCAGACTTGACAGGGTTACTGAAGCTTTCTTT. Translated: CASRLDRVTEAFF.

The gene calls are TRBV29-1 and TRBJ2-5, with TRBD2 identical over 10 bases. The V gene's germline CDR1 is SQVTM and CDR2 ANQGSEA. The CDR3 extends over 13 amino acids. V lost 6 bases and J lost 5; bases outside the gene matches: 6. CDR3 DNA: TGCAGCGTCAGCGGGAGGGCCTCCGAGACCCAGTACTTC. The encoded protein is CSVSGRASETQYF.

V usage is TRBV14 and J usage is TRBJ2-5; D remains unclear. The CDR3 loop spans 14 amino acids. Germline V CDR1 and CDR2: SGHDN, FVKESK. Trimming took 0 bases from V and 5 from J, leaving 10 bases between them. The CDR3 reads CASSQERIEETQYF. The CDR3 DNA reads TGTGCCAGCAGCCAAGAGAGAATAGAGGAGACCCAGTACTTC.

This clone was observed a handful of times. The rearrangement links TRBV19 to TRBJ2-3; possibly TRBD1 for D (6 bases). There are 17 residues in the CDR3. V lost 3 bases and J lost 3, with 19 bases in between. The germline CDR1 and CDR2 sequences are LNHDA and SQIVND (reference sequence). The CDR3 protein is CASSIGDTGWGTDTQYF. The DNA of the CDR3 is TGTGCCAGTAGTATTGGCGATACAGGGTGGGGAACAGATACGCAGTATTTT.

This clone has just a few counts. The rearrangement joins TRBV28 to TRBJ1-5, with 7 positions matching TRBD1. The CDR3 is made up of 15 amino acids. Germline-derived CDR1 and CDR2 are MDHEN and SYDVKM. V lost 6 bases and J lost 2; bases outside the gene matches: 7. CDR3: CASRGDRAGNQPQHF. CDR3 DNA sequence: TGTGCCAGCAGGGGCGACAGGGCTGGCAATCAGCCCCAGCATTTT.

This clone was recorded a few times. J is TRBJ2-5 and V is TRBV4-1; 7 bases agree with TRBD1. The CDR3 sequence is 14 residues long. Germline V gene sequence: CDR1 MGHRA, CDR2 YSYEKL. Losses at the gene ends were 4 bases for V and 2 bases for J; bases not matched to a gene: 4. In DNA, the CDR3 is TGCGCCAGCAGCCTGGGGACAGAGCAAGAGACCCAGTACTTC. As protein: CASSLGTEQETQYF.